This T cell receptor beta chain was captured in a study of CD8 T cells in Susac syndrome. This clonotype was observed once. Germline V gene lookup returns CDR1 SGDLS and CDR2 YYNGEE. CDR3 size: 13 residues. The ends were cut back, 3 bases at V and 6 bases at J, with 13 bases in the middle. RNA amounts of roughly 0.5 to 1 ug underwent reverse transcription with random hexamers. TCRdb re-analysed the immunoSEQ multiplex PCR reads in MiXCR, keeping a single row per CDR3 protein. The table lists 100,000 to 150,000 distinct CDR3 sequences, just under 95% of them singletons. The TCR comes from a human donor with Susac syndrome. The material sequenced was CD8+ T cells from PBMCs. The V call is TRBV9, the J call TRBJ2-7; D unclear. The CDR3 spells CASSGTVSSEQYF. CDR3 sequence (DNA): TGTGCCAGCAGCGGAACAGTCTCGAGCGAGCAGTACTTC.